This entry lists 16 T cell receptor beta chains sequenced from one sample in a study of PD-L1 blockade in urothelial cancer. Clones were sequenced by immunoSEQ multiplex PCR, and TCRdb holds only the in-frame ones, with some missing. This table has roughly 130,000 clones, approximately 88% appearing once. Stated time point: pretreatment peripheral blood. The sequences come from PBMCs, collected around atezolizumab (anti-PD-L1) treatment. The receptor set was obtained from a man between 50 and 59 years old with urothelial cancer.

The chain carries TRBV7-3 and TRBJ1-6; D not resolved. Germline CDR1 reads SGHTA; CDR2 reads FQGTGA. V was trimmed by 1 base and J by 7 bases, leaving 5 bases between them. This CDR3 contains 13 residues. The CDR3, as DNA: TGTGCCAGCAGCTTAAACGGGAATTCACCCCTCCACTTT. Translated, it gives CASSLNGNSPLHF.

V and J are TRBV4-1 and TRBJ1-5; D uncertain. CDR3 length: 13 residues. Per the germline V gene, CDR1 is MGHRA and CDR2 is YSYEKL. Trimming shortened V by 1 base and J by 7 bases, and 8 bases separated the two germline ends. CDR3 DNA: TGCGCCAGCAGCCAAGGCAGTAGCCAGCCCCAGCATTTT. Residues: CASSQGSSQPQHF.

The chain links TRBV5-5 to TRBJ1-1, with 7 nucleotides matching TRBD1. Germline V gene data show CDR1 as SGHKS and CDR2 as YYEKEE (reference sequence). The CDR3 has 16 amino acids. The ends lost 4 bases at V and 0 bases at J; junction bases unmatched: 9. The chain's CDR3 is CASSLTTGQMNTEAFF. The CDR3 region has the DNA TGTGCCAGCAGCCTGACGACAGGGCAGATGAACACTGAAGCTTTCTTT.

V and J are TRBV7-3 and TRBJ2-3; D possibly corresponds to TRBD2 (5 bases). This CDR3 is built from 15 residues. Per the germline V gene, CDR1 is SGHTA and CDR2 is FQGTGA. Trimming pared 5 bases from V and 6 bases from J, leaving 18 bases between. The CDR3 bases are TGTGCCAGCAGCGTAAGAGGGCCCCCTAGGGATACGCAGTATTTT. Translated, it gives CASSVRGPPRDTQYF.

The chain employs TRBV18 and TRBJ2-7, with TRBD2 as a possible D gene (5 bases). The CDR3 sequence is 15 residues long. Trimming stripped 6 bases from V and 5 bases from J, with 20 bases between. Germline-derived CDR1 and CDR2 are KGHSH and LQKENI. CDR3 sequence reads: CASSPAEGYGDEQYF. CDR3 coding DNA: TGTGCCAGCTCCCCAGCGGAAGGGTACGGGGACGAGCAGTACTTC.

V usage is TRBV30 and J usage is TRBJ2-7; 10 bases agree with TRBD2. The CDR3 runs to 16 residues. In germline, CDR1 is GTSNPN, CDR2 SVGIG (reference sequence). The junction had 13 bases not matched to a gene; V was cut back by 3 bases and J by 5 bases. The CDR3 nucleotides read TGTGCCTGGAGCCCTCCGGGTAGCGGGAGGCGGCACGAGCAGTACTTC. Amino acids: CAWSPPGSGRRHEQYF.

The J gene is TRBJ2-7, the V gene TRBV6-1, with TRBD2 as a possible D gene (7 bases). Trimming stripped 9 bases from V and 3 bases from J, with 21 bases between. The CDR3 runs 15 residues. Germline V gene lookup returns CDR1 MNHNS and CDR2 SASEGT. The CDR3 loop is CASQGMVAGDYEQYF. The CDR3 DNA sequence: TGTGCCAGTCAGGGGATGGTCGCGGGAGACTACGAGCAGTACTTC.

In this sample, this clone turned up a few times. This chain joins TRBV11-2 and TRBJ1-1; TRBD1 matches at 7 bases. V dropped 2 bases and J dropped 8; count of bases not matched to a gene: 8. The CDR3 totals 14 residues. Germline V gene data show CDR1 as SGHAT and CDR2 as FQNNGV. DNA for the CDR3: TGTGCCAGCAGCTTAATCCCTACAGGGGTCGAAGCTTTCTTT. This codes for CASSLIPTGVEAFF.

The chain carries TRBV2 and TRBJ1-1, with D possibly TRBD1 on 6 matching bases. V gave up 5 bases and J gave up 1 base, with 14 bases separating them. The CDR3 spans 15 residues. CDR1 SNHLY and CDR2 FYNNEI come from the germline V gene. CDR3 residues: CASSLSRTANTEAFF. The CDR3 DNA follows: TGTGCCAGCAGTCTGAGTCGGACAGCGAACACTGAAGCTTTCTTT.

This sequence joins TRBV5-1 and TRBJ2-3; TRBD2 matches at 12 bases. The ends lost 4 bases at V and 2 bases at J; junction bases unmatched: 2. CDR3 length: 15 residues. The germline gives CDR1 SGHRS, CDR2 YFSETQ. CDR3 DNA sequence: TGCGCCAGCAGCCTAGCGGGAGGGTACACAGATACGCAGTATTTT. This encodes CASSLAGGYTDTQYF.

Note on this clone: Mismatch with germline at one junction end may stem from a read error. This sequence joins TRBV14 and TRBJ1-3, with a possible D match to TRBD1 (5 bases). The length of the CDR3 is 18 residues. Germline V gives CDR1 SGHDN, CDR2 FVKESK. The CDR3 sequence is CASSQEMAALTGGNTIYF. For the CDR3, the DNA is TGTGCCAGCAGTCAAGAGATGGCGGCGCTTACAGGTGGAAACACCATATATTTT.

The gene calls are TRBV28 and TRBJ2-7; 8 bases map to TRBD1. V trimming: 5 bases; J trimming: 6 bases; junction bases outside the gene matches: 9. CDR3 length: 14 amino acids. From germline, CDR1 is MDHEN and CDR2 SYDVKM. CDR3 protein: CASSPHRTGSEQYF. In nucleotides, the CDR3 is TGTGCCAGCAGTCCCCACCGGACAGGGTCCGAGCAGTACTTC.

The chain recombines TRBV19 with TRBJ1-5; TRBD1 aligns across 8 bases. The CDR3 runs 15 residues. The V and J ends lost 7 bases and 2 bases, in that order; junction bases with no gene match: 7. Germline loops: CDR1 LNHDA, CDR2 SQIVND (reference sequence). The CDR3 DNA reads as TGTGCCAGTACCCCTTGGGGACAGGGCAATCAGCCCCAGCATTTT. Translated, it gives CASTPWGQGNQPQHF.

The chain uses TRBV5-4 and TRBJ2-2; 8 bases map to TRBD1. The CDR3 is 16 amino acids. The germline CDR1 and CDR2 sequences are SGHNT and YYREEE (reference sequence). V shed 0 bases, J shed 3 bases, and the junction held 4 bases outside the gene matches. The CDR3 nucleotides are TGTGCCAGCAGCTTGGTGACAGGGGTTTACACCGGGGAGCTGTTTTTT. As protein: CASSLVTGVYTGELFF.

This clone was detected only once. The chain joins TRBV10-3 to TRBJ1-1; TRBD1 is a possible D gene (6 bases). The CDR3 contains 13 residues. Germline CDR1 ENHRY, CDR2 SYGVKD. Trimming pared 6 bases from V and 4 bases from J, leaving 12 bases between. CDR3 amino acids: CAIRGGGGTEAFF. The CDR3 region has the DNA TGTGCCATCAGGGGAGGGGGAGGCACTGAAGCTTTCTTT.

The genes are TRBV11-2 and TRBJ2-1, with a possible D match to TRBD1 (5 bases). The CDR3 loop spans 16 amino acids. V lost 0 bases and J lost 6, with 15 bases in between. Germline V gene lookup returns CDR1 SGHAT and CDR2 FQNNGV. CDR3 region: CASSLDRVGVGNEQFF. The CDR3, as DNA: TGTGCCAGCAGCTTAGATAGGGTAGGGGTGGGCAATGAGCAGTTCTTC.